This T cell receptor (beta chain) was retrieved from a study of regulatory T cells in long-lasting Graves disease. Study-wide points: New patients shared fewer public clonotypes (around 880) than persistent patients did (2,741). Gene preferences differed: TRBV28, TRBJ1-2, TRBJ2-5 in persistent cases.

CDR1 is SGHTA, CDR2 FQGNSA, per germline. This CDR3 has 12 residues. With 4 bases removed from V and 9 bases from J, the gap between germline ends came to 12 bases. Sample time point: persistent/refractory GD, antithyroid drugs over 5 years with positive TRAb. Generation of the TCR library employed RNA extracted from PBMCs. Construction of TCR beta libraries relied on iRepertoire HTBI primers and on Arm-PCR targeting CDR3 regions. TCRdb passed the multiplex PCR reads through MiXCR, listing each CDR3 protein once. The sample holds roughly 490,000 distinct CDR3 sequences; 22% are singletons and the top ten take 10% to 15%. This clonotype was observed at least ten times. What it binds is unknown.

This TCR was sampled from a female donor with Graves disease. This rearrangement joins TRBV7-2 to TRBJ2-5; D unclear. Here the sequenced sample was peripheral blood mononuclear cells (PBMCs), taken when the disease was refractory, from a patient treated with antithyroid drugs. CDR3 coding DNA: TGTGCCAGCAGCTCCCAGCCTGGGGCCCAGTACTTC. It codes for CASSSQPGAQYF.